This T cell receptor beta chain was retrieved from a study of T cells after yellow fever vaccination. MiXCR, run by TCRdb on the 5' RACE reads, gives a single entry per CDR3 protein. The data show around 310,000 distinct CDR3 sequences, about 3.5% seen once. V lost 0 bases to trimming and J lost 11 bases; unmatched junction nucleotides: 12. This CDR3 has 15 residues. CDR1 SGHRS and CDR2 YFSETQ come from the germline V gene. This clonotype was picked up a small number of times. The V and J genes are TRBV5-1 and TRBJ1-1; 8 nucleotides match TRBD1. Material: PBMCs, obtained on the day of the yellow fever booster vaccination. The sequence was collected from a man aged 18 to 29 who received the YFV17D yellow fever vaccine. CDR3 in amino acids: CASSLAGTGKRRAFF. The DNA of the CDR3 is TGCGCCAGCAGCTTGGCAGGGACAGGAAAGAGGAGGGCTTTCTTT.